The sequence of this T cell receptor (beta chain) was determined in a study of blood T cell repertoires in COVID-19. Study-wide background: T cells, B-cell-depleted T cells, or PBMCs supplied cDNA or gDNA.

Authors' data handling: Nucleated cell number was recorded as an estimate derived from reference gene primer amplification. Here immunoSEQ multiplex PCR was the method, and the copy in TCRdb shows in-frame clones only, minus some. For V, J and clone size, that table is used; D and trimming come from the DNA. The sample holds about 240,000 clones, around 83% seen once. The V gene end was trimmed by 3 bases and the J gene end by 4 bases; junction bases not matched to a gene: 4. This CDR3 spans 14 amino acids. From germline, CDR1 is MGHRA and CDR2 YSYEKL. This chain joins TRBV4-1 and TRBJ1-2; TRBD1 matches at 8 bases. Material: peripheral blood. The receptor was derived from a man aged 25-45 years who had recovered from COVID-19. The chain's CDR3 is CASSQRQGSYGYTF. As DNA, the CDR3 is TGCGCCAGCAGCCAGAGACAGGGGAGCTATGGCTACACCTTC.